Reported below is one TCR beta chain. The entry originates in a study of blood T cell repertoires in COVID-19. Study information: Sites across the United States, Italy and Spain contributed samples from acute and convalescent COVID-19.

Here immunoSEQ multiplex PCR was the method, and the copy in TCRdb shows in-frame clones only, minus some. This table has 45,000 to 60,000 clones, around 85% appearing once. CDR3 length: 13 residues. Germline V gene data show CDR1 as SEHNR and CDR2 as FQNEAQ (reference sequence). The V gene end was trimmed by 4 bases and the J gene end by 7 bases; junction bases not matched to a gene: 4. The V gene is TRBV7-9, the J gene TRBJ1-5, with 7 nucleotides matching TRBD1. This receptor was taken from a man between 50 and 59 years old with acute or convalescent COVID-19. The specimen was peripheral blood. The chain's CDR3 is CASSSDRVQPQHF. In DNA, the CDR3 is TGTGCCAGCAGCTCTGACAGGGTCCAGCCCCAGCATTTT.